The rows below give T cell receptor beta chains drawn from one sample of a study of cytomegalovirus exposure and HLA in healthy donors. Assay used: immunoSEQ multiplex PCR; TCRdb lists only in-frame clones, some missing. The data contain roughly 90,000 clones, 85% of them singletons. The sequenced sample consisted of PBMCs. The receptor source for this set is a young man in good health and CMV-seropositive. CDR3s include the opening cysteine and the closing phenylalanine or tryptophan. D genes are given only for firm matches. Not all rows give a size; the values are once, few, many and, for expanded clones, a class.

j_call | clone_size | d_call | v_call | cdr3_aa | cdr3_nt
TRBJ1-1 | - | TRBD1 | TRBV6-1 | CASRPGQGDTEAFF | TGTGCCAGCAGGCCGGGACAGGGGGACACTGAAGCTTTCTTT
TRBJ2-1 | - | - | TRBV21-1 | CASYTEGFSGRALDEQFF | TGTGCCAGCTATACAGAGGGGTTTAGCGGGAGGGCCTTGGATGAGCAGTTCTTC
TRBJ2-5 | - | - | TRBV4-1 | CASSQVWRETQYF | TGCGCCAGCAGCCAAGTCTGGAGGGAGACCCAGTACTTC
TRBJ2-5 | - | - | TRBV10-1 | CASSPGTVGTAQETQYF | TGCGCCAGCAGTCCCGGGACTGTCGGGACAGCCCAAGAGACCCAGTACTTC
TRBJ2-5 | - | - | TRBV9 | CASSVGTSLQETQYF | TGTGCCAGCAGCGTAGGGACTTCACTGCAAGAGACCCAGTACTTC
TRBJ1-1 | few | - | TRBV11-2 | CASSFGGPNTEAFF | TGTGCCAGCAGCTTCGGGGGTCCTAACACTGAAGCTTTCTTT
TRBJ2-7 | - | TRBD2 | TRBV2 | CASSETSGTYEQYF | TGTGCCAGCAGTGAGACTAGCGGGACCTACGAGCAGTACTTC
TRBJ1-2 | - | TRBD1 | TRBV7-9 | CASSLRDRGDYGYTF | TGTGCCAGCAGCCTCCGGGACAGGGGTGACTATGGCTACACCTTC
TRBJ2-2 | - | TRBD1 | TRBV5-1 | CASSGTTGPTGELFF | TGCGCCAGCAGCGGAACGACAGGGCCCACCGGGGAGCTGTTTTTT
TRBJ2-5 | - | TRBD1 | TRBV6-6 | CASSYLGQHQETQYF | TGTGCCAGCAGTTACCTGGGACAGCACCAAGAGACCCAGTACTTC
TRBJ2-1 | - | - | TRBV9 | CASSVTGTYSPNEQFF | TGTGCCAGCAGCGTTACCGGGACATACAGCCCCAATGAGCAGTTCTTC
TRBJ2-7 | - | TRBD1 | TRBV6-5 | CASRPGQASREQYF | TGTGCCAGCAGGCCGGGACAGGCAAGTCGGGAGCAGTACTTC
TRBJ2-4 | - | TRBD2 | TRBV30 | CAWSVAGLAKNIQYF | TGTGCCTGGAGTGTAGCGGGACTAGCCAAAAACATTCAGTACTTC
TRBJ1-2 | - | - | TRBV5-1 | CASSPPEHYGYTF | TGCGCCAGCAGCCCTCCCGAGCACTATGGCTACACCTTC
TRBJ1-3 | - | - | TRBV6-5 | CASRVQGPRSTIYF | TGTGCCAGCAGAGTTCAGGGCCCGAGAAGCACCATATATTTT
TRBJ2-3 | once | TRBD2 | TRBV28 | CASSRPPGLAGGPRGTDTQYF | TGTGCCAGCAGTAGACCGCCCGGACTAGCGGGAGGGCCTCGGGGCACAGATACGCAGTATTTT
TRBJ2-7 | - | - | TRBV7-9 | CASSPAGLLSYEQYF | TGTGCCAGCAGCCCCGCGGGACTCCTCTCCTACGAGCAGTACTTC
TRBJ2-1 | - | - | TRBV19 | CASSIRTGYNEQFF | TGTGCCAGTAGTATAAGGACTGGCTACAATGAGCAGTTCTTC
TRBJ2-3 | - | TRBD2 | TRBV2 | CASRPTSRYTDTQYF | TGTGCCAGCAGGCCGACTAGCAGATACACAGATACGCAGTATTTT
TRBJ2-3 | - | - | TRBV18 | CASSLIRGTDTQYF | TGTGCCAGCTCACTCATCCGGGGAACAGATACGCAGTATTTT
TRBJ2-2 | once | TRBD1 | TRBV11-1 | CASSSYRGDTGELFF | TGTGCCAGCAGCTCTTACAGGGGGGACACCGGGGAGCTGTTTTTT
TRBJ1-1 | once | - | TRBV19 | CASSITGGARTEAFF | TGTGCCAGTAGTATTACGGGGGGCGCAAGAACTGAAGCTTTCTTT
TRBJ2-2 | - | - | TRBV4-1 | CASSQDVLFTGELFF | TGCGCCAGCAGCCAAGATGTACTATTTACCGGGGAGCTGTTTTTT
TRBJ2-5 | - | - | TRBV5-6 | CASSLGEGGVQETQYF | TGTGCCAGCAGCTTGGGGGAGGGGGGTGTCCAAGAGACCCAGTACTTC
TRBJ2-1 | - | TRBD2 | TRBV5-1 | CASSFSGRAIDEQFF | TGCGCCAGCAGCTTTAGCGGGAGGGCCATAGATGAGCAGTTCTTC
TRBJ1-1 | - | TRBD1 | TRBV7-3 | CASSRDREATEAFF | TGTGCCAGCAGCCGCGACAGGGAGGCCACTGAAGCTTTCTTT
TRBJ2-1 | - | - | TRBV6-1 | CASVRGYEQFF | TGTGCCAGCGTGCGCGGGTATGAGCAGTTCTTC
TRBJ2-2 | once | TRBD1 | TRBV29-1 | CSVEVGTGGAAGELFF | TGCAGCGTTGAGGTAGGGACAGGCGGGGCCGCCGGGGAGCTGTTTTTT
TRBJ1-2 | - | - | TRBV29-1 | CSVASAGMDYGYTF | TGCAGCGTCGCCTCGGCAGGGATGGACTATGGCTACACCTTC
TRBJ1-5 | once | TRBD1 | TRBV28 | CASSSIQGAPNQPQHF | TGTGCCAGCAGTTCGATACAGGGGGCACCTAATCAGCCCCAGCATTTT
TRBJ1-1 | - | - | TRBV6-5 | CASSYSLPRDTEAFF | TGTGCCAGCAGTTACTCGCTCCCTCGGGACACTGAAGCTTTCTTT
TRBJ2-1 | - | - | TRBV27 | CASSDIGGNEQFF | TGTGCCAGCAGCGATATAGGGGGAAATGAGCAGTTCTTC
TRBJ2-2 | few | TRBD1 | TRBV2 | CATQGQGNTGELFF | TGTGCCACTCAGGGACAGGGGAACACCGGGGAGCTGTTTTTT
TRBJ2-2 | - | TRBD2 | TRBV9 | CASSVAGLAPKLNTGELFF | TGTGCCAGCAGCGTAGCGGGACTAGCGCCTAAACTGAACACCGGGGAGCTGTTTTTT
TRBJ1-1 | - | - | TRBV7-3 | CASSAGTAGTEAFF | TGTGCCAGCAGCGCGGGGACCGCTGGGACTGAAGCTTTCTTT
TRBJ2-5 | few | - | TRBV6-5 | CASRWTVTQETQYF | TGTGCCAGCAGGTGGACAGTGACTCAAGAGACCCAGTACTTC
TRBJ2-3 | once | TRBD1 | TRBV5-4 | CASSLGQGARGDTQYF | TGTGCCAGCAGCTTGGGTCAGGGGGCGCGTGGAGATACGCAGTATTTT
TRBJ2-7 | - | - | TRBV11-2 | CASSAAGLGSYEQYF | TGTGCCAGCAGCGCTGCGGGGTTAGGATCCTACGAGCAGTACTTC
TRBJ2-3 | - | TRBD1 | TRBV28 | CASTPGGWPDTQYF | TGTGCCAGCACCCCAGGGGGTTGGCCAGATACGCAGTATTTT
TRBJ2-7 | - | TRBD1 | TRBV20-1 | CSTGTAYEQYF | TGCAGCACCGGGACAGCCTACGAGCAGTACTTC
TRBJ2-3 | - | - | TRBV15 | CATSSRRDLYTDTQYF | TGTGCCACCAGCAGCCGCCGGGACTTGTACACAGATACGCAGTATTTT
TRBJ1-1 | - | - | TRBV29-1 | CSVEGQGTPSGGAFF | TGCAGCGTTGAGGGCCAGGGAACCCCATCAGGTGGAGCTTTCTTT
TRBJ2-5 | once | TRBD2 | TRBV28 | CASRSTSGPKTQYF | TGTGCCAGCAGGTCTACTAGCGGGCCCAAGACCCAGTACTTC
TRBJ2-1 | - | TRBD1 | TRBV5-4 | CASSTGQVNNEQFF | TGTGCCAGCAGCACGGGACAGGTAAACAATGAGCAGTTCTTC